This is a list of T cell receptor beta chains from one sample in a study. TCRdb fed the 5' RACE reads into MiXCR, producing one record per CDR3 protein. Of around 29,000 distinct CDR3 sequences listed, about a quarter are singletons. The sample comprised naive CD4+ T cells sorted from a lymph node. These receptors were taken from a female donor with breast cancer. Each CDR3 is given with its conserved first and last residue. D genes are given only for firm matches. Clone size appears in some rows only: once, few, many, or a class for an expanded clone.

>.|.|TRBJ1-1|TRBV5-5|15
TGTGCCAGCAGCTTTAGATCACGGCGGGGGGGTGAAGCTTTCTTT
CASSFRSRRGGEAFF
>.|.|TRBJ2-5|TRBV5-1|15
TGCGCCAGCACCGATCCAGGGAAGGGAAAAGAGACCCAGTACTTC
CASTDPGKGKETQYF
>few|.|TRBJ1-5|TRBV20-1|15
TGCAGTGCCCACACAGGCCAGCCCGGAGATCAGCCCCAGCATTTT
CSAHTGQPGDQPQHF
>.|TRBD1|TRBJ2-7|TRBV5-1|15
TGCGCCAGCAGCCCCCCGGGACAGGGGTTCTACGAGCAGTACTTC
CASSPPGQGFYEQYF
>.|TRBD2|TRBJ2-5|TRBV5-1|16
TGCGCCAGCAGCACGTCCGGGACTAGCGTGTCGGAGACCCAGTACTTC
CASSTSGTSVSETQYF
>.|.|TRBJ2-7|TRBV6-5|11
TGTGCCAGCAGTTATCTCTACGAGCAGTACTTC
CASSYLYEQYF
>.|TRBD1|TRBJ1-1|TRBV10-3|13
TGTGCCATCAGTCCCGGGACAGAATTTGAAGCTTTCTTT
CAISPGTEFEAFF
>many|TRBD2|TRBJ2-1|TRBV11-1|21
TGTGCCAGCAGCTCGAGACCCGGGAGGGGCTGGTCTAGCGGGAGAGGGAATGAGCAGTTCTTC
CASSSRPGRGWSSGRGNEQFF
>few|TRBD1|TRBJ2-1|TRBV7-6|14
TGTGCCAGCAGCTTCACAGGGGGAATGGATGAGCAGTTCTTC
CASSFTGGMDEQFF
>many|TRBD1|TRBJ2-3|TRBV7-3|14
TGTGCCAGCAGCTCGGGACAGGGGGTAGATACGCAGTATTTT
CASSSGQGVDTQYF
>few|TRBD1|TRBJ1-4|TRBV5-1|16
TGCGCCAGCAGCTATTCAGCCGGGACAGGGTCTGAAAAACTGTTTTTT
CASSYSAGTGSEKLFF
>few|.|TRBJ2-3|TRBV7-6|14
TGTGCCAGCAGCTTAGCGCCTGAGGGGGATACGCAGTATTTT
CASSLAPEGDTQYF
>.|TRBD2|TRBJ2-7|TRBV4-1|17
TGCGCCAGCAGCAACCCGGTTAAAGCGGGAGGGCCCGGCGAGCAGTACTTC
CASSNPVKAGGPGEQYF
>.|.|TRBJ1-3|TRBV28|15
TGTGCCAGCACAGGGGACGACGGCTCTGGAAACACCATATATTTT
CASTGDDGSGNTIYF
>.|TRBD2|TRBJ2-5|TRBV6-1|17
TGTGCCAGCAGTGAAATTCTAGCGGACGCGTACCAAGAGACCCAGTACTTC
CASSEILADAYQETQYF
>many|.|TRBJ2-7|TRBV20-1|12
TGCAGTGCTAGCGCGGTACTCTACGAGCAGTACTTC
CSASAVLYEQYF
>.|.|TRBJ2-1|TRBV5-1|13
TGCGCCAGCAGCACGGAGGATAGGGAAAGGTGGTTCTTC
CASSTEDRERWFF
>few|.|TRBJ2-2|TRBV20-1|15
TGCAGTGCCCCGAAGGGCGGGTCGAACACCGGGGAGCTGTTTTTT
CSAPKGGSNTGELFF
>few|.|TRBJ1-1|TRBV10-3|16
TGTGCCATCAGTGAGTCTTCAGGGACGGGGAACACTGAAGCTTTCTTT
CAISESSGTGNTEAFF
>.|TRBD1|TRBJ2-3|TRBV7-6|18
TGTGCCAGCAGCATACGACTTATGGGACAGCCCCGCACAGATACGCAGTATTTT
CASSIRLMGQPRTDTQYF
>.|.|TRBJ1-1|TRBV5-1|16
TGCGCCAGCAGCTTGGATCCGGGCACTGTGAACACTGAAGCTTTCTTT
CASSLDPGTVNTEAFF
>few|.|TRBJ2-2|TRBV7-3|13
TGTGCCAGCAGCTTCCAGGGGTCCGGGGAGCTGTTTTTT
CASSFQGSGELFF
>.|.|TRBJ2-7|TRBV4-2|16
TGTGCCAGCAGCCAAGATTTGAGGGTCGACAGCTACGAGCAGTACTTC
CASSQDLRVDSYEQYF
>many|TRBD1|TRBJ2-5|TRBV11-2|14
TGTGCCAGCAGTCTTGGCAGGGGGCGAGAGACCCAGTACTTC
CASSLGRGRETQYF
>many|TRBD2|TRBJ2-1|TRBV27|13
TGTGCCAGCGGTCTAGCGGTCTACAATGAGCAGTTCTTC
CASGLAVYNEQFF
>.|.|TRBJ2-1|TRBV7-9|14
TGTGCCAGCAGCTTGGAATCTGGGTTTGATGAGCAGTTCTTC
CASSLESGFDEQFF
>few|.|TRBJ1-5|TRBV24-1|14
TGTGCCACCAGTGATTTGGCTAGCAATCAGCCCCAGCATTTT
CATSDLASNQPQHF
>many|TRBD1|TRBJ1-2|TRBV5-1|15
TGCGCCAGCAGCACAGGACAGGGGACCGTCTATGGCTACACCTTC
CASSTGQGTVYGYTF